The 2 T cell receptor beta chains reported below all come from one sample, sequenced in a study of Tregs in tolerant kidney transplant recipients. Assay: immunoSEQ multiplex PCR; the TCRdb copy retains only in-frame clones and omits some. This table lists more than 45,000 clones. The sample in question was CD4+ T cells from blood, obtained before the transplant. The source of these receptors is a human donor who received a combined kidney and bone marrow transplant.

As to this clone: The read ends 3 residues shy of where the CDR3 ends; the end is completed using the germline J gene. V and J are TRBV5-1 and TRBJ1-4; the match to TRBD1 covers 11 bases. CDR1 is SGHRS, CDR2 YFSETQ, per germline. The CDR3 extends over 15 amino acids. V was clipped by 5 bases and J by 7 bases; unmatched bases: 7. Partial CDR3 DNA: TGCGCCAGCAGAACCGCCGGGACAGGGGGTGAAAAA. This encodes CASRTAGTGGEK. The entire CDR3 protein reads CASRTAGTGGEKLFF.

Turning to this clone: From the germline J gene comes the end of the CDR3, since the read stops 3 residues before it. J is TRBJ2-1 and V is TRBV7-3, with 10 bases that match TRBD2. V lost 4 bases, J lost 1 base, and 1 base stayed unmatched. CDR1 and CDR2 (germline): SGHTA, FQGTGA. The CDR3 extends over 15 amino acids. The sequenced part of the CDR3 DNA is TGTGCCAGCAGCTCTAGCGGGAGATCCTACAATGAG. It is translated as CASSSSGRSYNE. The complete CDR3 reads CASSSSGRSYNEQFF.